These 11 T cell receptor beta chains were all obtained from the same sample, sequenced in a study of T cells of healthy individuals. MiXCR, run by TCRdb on the 5' RACE reads, gives a single entry per CDR3 protein. Among about 63,000 distinct CDR3 sequences listed, 16% were seen once. Every receptor here comes from a human donor in good health.

The chain carries TRBV7-2 and TRBJ2-3, with 8 bases identical to TRBD2. V shed 2 bases, J shed 2 bases, and the junction held 3 bases outside the gene matches. Per the germline V gene, CDR1 is SGHTA and CDR2 is FQGNSA. The CDR3 extends over 15 amino acids. This CDR3 reads CASSLTGGVTDTQYF. The CDR3, as DNA: TGTGCCAGCAGCTTAACGGGAGGGGTCACAGATACGCAGTATTTT.

J is TRBJ1-1 and V is TRBV6-5; 8 positions agree with TRBD1. CDR3 length: 15 amino acids. The germline V gene encodes CDR1 MNHEY and CDR2 SVGAGI. Unmatched junction bases numbered 7, after V lost 6 bases and J lost 1 base. CDR3 DNA: TGTGCCAGCAGACCCCTGGACAGGGAGAACACTGAAGCTTTCTTT. Amino acid sequence: CASRPLDRENTEAFF.

This clonotype was picked up many times. The chain couples TRBV29-1 to TRBJ2-2; D remains ambiguous. V was shortened by 5 bases and J by 4 bases, with 17 bases between the two germline ends. Looked up from germline, CDR1 is SQVTM and CDR2 is ANQGSEA. The CDR3 loop spans 15 amino acids. The CDR3 protein is CSVHPAGDTTGELFF. The DNA of the CDR3 is TGCAGCGTTCACCCAGCAGGAGATACCACCGGGGAGCTGTTTTTT.

The V and J genes are TRBV12-3 or TRBV12-4 and TRBJ2-2, with 9 bases that match TRBD2. The CDR3 sequence is 17 residues long. V trimming: 6 bases; J trimming: 6 bases; junction bases outside the gene matches: 14. The CDR3 nucleotides read TGTGCCAGCAGGCCCGGGGGACTAGCTGATCAGGCCGGGGAGCTGTTTTTT. Translation gives CASRPGGLADQAGELFF.

This clonotype was recorded many times. The V and J genes are TRBV3-1 and TRBJ1-5; a weak D match, TRBD1 (5 bases). V lost 4 bases to trimming and J lost 8 bases, with 18 bases between them. The CDR3 has 15 amino acids. Germline CDR1 LGHDT, CDR2 YNNKEL (reference sequence). CDR3 region: CASSPRPGGTEPQHF. The CDR3 bases are TGTGCCAGCAGCCCACGTCCCGGGGGTACGGAGCCCCAGCATTTT. The whole variable domain, filled in from reference TRBV3-1 and TRBJ1-5, reads DTAVSQTPKYLVTQMGNDKSIKCEQNLGHDTMYWYKQDSKKFLKIMFSYNNKELIINETVPNRFSPKSPDKAHLNLHINSLELGDSAVYFCASSPRPGGTEPQHFGDGTRLSIL.

The table lists this clonotype with a few counts. V usage is TRBV6-5 and J usage is TRBJ2-3; D uncertain. The CDR3 runs 13 residues. From germline, CDR1 is MNHEY and CDR2 SVGAGI. Trimming pared 1 base from V and 2 bases from J, leaving 4 bases between. The CDR3 DNA reads as TGTGCCAGCAGTTACTGGGTCACAGATACGCAGTATTTT. Translation gives CASSYWVTDTQYF.

This chain links TRBV27 with TRBJ2-5, with TRBD2 matching 11 bases. Unmatched junction bases numbered 12, after V lost 5 bases and J lost 7 bases. The germline V gene has CDR1 MNHEY and CDR2 SMNVEV (reference sequence). This CDR3 is 16 amino acids long. CDR3 coding DNA: TGTGCCAGCAGTCCCCGGCCTAGCGGGGGGAGCCCGACCCAGTACTTC. This codes for CASSPRPSGGSPTQYF.

This clonotype was seen repeatedly, ten times or more. The chain combines TRBV5-1 with TRBJ1-1; D unclear. Trimming took 0 bases from V and 0 from J, leaving 3 bases between them. The germline CDR1 and CDR2 sequences are SGHRS and YFSETQ. The CDR3 is made up of 13 amino acids. The CDR3 loop reads CASSLDLNTEAFF. Here the CDR3 DNA reads TGCGCCAGCAGCTTGGACCTGAACACTGAAGCTTTCTTT.

This clonotype was detected only a few times. The rearrangement links TRBV12-3 or TRBV12-4 to TRBJ2-7, with D possibly TRBD2 on 6 matching bases. This CDR3 is 12 amino acids long. Trimming took 8 bases from V and 5 from J, leaving 13 bases between them. CDR3 nucleotide sequence: TGTGCCAGCGGTCTGACTAGGCACGAGCAGTACTTC. It translates to CASGLTRHEQYF.

This clonotype was picked up a small number of times. V usage is TRBV7-9 and J usage is TRBJ2-2; no clear D gene. Germline CDR1 and CDR2: SEHNR and FQNEAQ (reference sequence). The CDR3 is 13 residues long. V gave up 7 bases and J gave up 4 bases, with 10 bases separating them. CDR3 protein: CASTTKSTGELFF. The CDR3 region has the DNA TGTGCCAGCACCACAAAAAGCACCGGGGAGCTGTTTTTT. Full variable domain (missing parts from reference TRBV7-9 and TRBJ2-2): DTGVSQNPRHKITKRGQNVTFRCDPISEHNRLYWYRQTLGQGPEFLTYFQNEAQLEKSRLLSDRFSAERPKGSFSTLEIQRTEQGDSAMYLCASTTKSTGELFFGEGSRLTVL.

This clonotype was found many times. This chain uses TRBV10-3 with TRBJ2-1; D unresolved. Germline CDR1 and CDR2: ENHRY and SYGVKD. The ends were cut back, 9 bases at V and 7 bases at J, with 13 bases in the middle. The CDR3 contains 12 residues. CDR3 coding DNA: TGTGCCATAGCCCCCCGTGGGAATGAGCAGTTCTTC. It yields the protein CAIAPRGNEQFF.